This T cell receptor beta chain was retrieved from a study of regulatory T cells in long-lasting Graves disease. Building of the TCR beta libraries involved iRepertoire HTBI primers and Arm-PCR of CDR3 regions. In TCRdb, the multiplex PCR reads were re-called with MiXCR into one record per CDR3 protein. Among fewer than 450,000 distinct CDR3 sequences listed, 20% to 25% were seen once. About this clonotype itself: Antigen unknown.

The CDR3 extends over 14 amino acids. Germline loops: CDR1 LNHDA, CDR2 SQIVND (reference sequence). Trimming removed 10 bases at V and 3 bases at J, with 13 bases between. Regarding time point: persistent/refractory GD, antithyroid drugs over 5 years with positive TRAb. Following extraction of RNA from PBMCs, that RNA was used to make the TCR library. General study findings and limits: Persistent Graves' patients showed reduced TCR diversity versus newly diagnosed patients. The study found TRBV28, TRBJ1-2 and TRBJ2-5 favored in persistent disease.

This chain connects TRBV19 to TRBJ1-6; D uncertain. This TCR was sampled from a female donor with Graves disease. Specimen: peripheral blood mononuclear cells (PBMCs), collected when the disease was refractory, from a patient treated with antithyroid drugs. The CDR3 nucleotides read TGTGCCACTTCTCCCGGGTACTATAATTCACCCCTCCACTTT. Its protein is CATSPGYYNSPLHF.